These 7 T cell receptor beta chains came from one sample sequenced in a study of spatial heterogeneity in lung cancer. TCRdb re-derived calls from the 5' RACE reads in MiXCR, one entry per CDR3 protein. The table records around 32,000 distinct CDR3 sequences, about 9.4% of them present only once. Time point denoted: blood at routine non-recurrence follow-up after resection. The sequencing here drew on PBMCs, taken at follow-up. These receptors originate from a female donor with early-stage non-small cell lung cancer.

This clonotype appeared a single time. This rearrangement joins TRBV7-2 to TRBJ2-6, with D perhaps matching TRBD1 or TRBD2 (6 bases each). Trimming pared 4 bases from V and 0 bases from J, leaving 13 bases between. From germline, CDR1 is SGHTA and CDR2 FQGNSA. The CDR3 has 17 amino acids. This CDR3 is CASSSRGPGSGANVLTF. CDR3 nucleotide sequence: TGTGCCAGCAGCTCCCGGGGGCCAGGCTCTGGGGCCAACGTCCTGACTTTC.

This clonotype was counted a few times. Here the CDR3 reads CASSLEWGTYEQYF. The CDR3, as DNA: TGTGCCAGCAGCTTGGAGTGGGGAACCTACGAGCAGTACTTC. This chain connects TRBV5-4 to TRBJ2-7; D unclear. V lost 0 bases, J lost 2 bases, and 9 bases lay in between. The CDR3 has 14 residues. CDR1 SGHNT and CDR2 YYREEE come from the germline V gene (reference sequence).

This clonotype appeared a few times. The genes are TRBV12-3 or TRBV12-4 and TRBJ2-3; TRBD1 agrees at 8 bases. Trimming removed 6 bases from V and 7 bases from J; junction bases left unmatched: 24. The CDR3 has 19 residues. CDR3 amino acids: CASSSSQYRDRSLGYTQYF. As DNA, the CDR3 is TGTGCCAGCAGCTCCTCTCAATACCGGGACAGGTCCCTAGGGTATACGCAGTATTTT.

The chain has TRBV5-5 and TRBJ2-7, with a tentative D call TRBD1 (5 bases). Germline V gene lookup returns CDR1 SGHKS and CDR2 YYEKEE (reference sequence). Deletions cut 4 bases from V and 2 bases from J, with 19 bases between. The CDR3 covers 16 residues. The CDR3 sequence is CASSRATAGPPYEQYF. The CDR3 DNA is TGTGCCAGCAGCCGTGCGACAGCCGGGCCCCCCTACGAGCAGTACTTC.

As DNA, the CDR3 is TGTGCCAGCAGTGCACACTTGAACACTGAAGCTTTCTTT. Translated, it gives CASSAHLNTEAFF. The chain has TRBV6-4 and TRBJ1-1; D gene uncertain. Germline lookup yields CDR1 MRHNA and CDR2 SNTAGT. V lost 4 bases and J 0 bases, leaving 6 bases between the germline ends. The CDR3 is 13 amino acids.

Ten or more counts support this clonotype. The chain is built from TRBV4-3 and TRBJ1-2, with D possibly matching TRBD1 (6 bases). Per the germline V gene, CDR1 is LGHNA and CDR2 is YSLEER. With 4 bases removed from V and 0 bases from J, the gap between germline ends came to 15 bases. The CDR3 has 16 amino acids. CDR3 nucleotide sequence: TGCGCCAGCAGCCTAGATTGGGACACCCCTAACTATGGCTACACCTTC. It specifies CASSLDWDTPNYGYTF.

This clonotype was picked up many times. The chain recombines TRBV6-5 with TRBJ1-1; 9 nucleotides match TRBD1. The CDR3 loop spans 16 amino acids. The trim removed 2 bases at V and 3 bases at J, leaving 7 bases unmatched. The V gene's germline CDR1 is MNHEY and CDR2 SVGAGI. The CDR3 is CASSYAGTGRDTEAFF. Here the CDR3 DNA reads TGTGCCAGCAGTTACGCTGGGACAGGGAGGGACACTGAAGCTTTCTTT.